These T cell receptor beta chains were read from a single sample in a study of blood T cell repertoires in COVID-19. Profiling relied on immunoSEQ multiplex PCR, and the TCRdb table lists in-frame clones only, not all of them. The sample contains 150,000 or so clones, 82% of which appear only once. Sequencing was performed on peripheral blood. Source of these receptors: a woman aged 40 to 50 with COVID-19, enrolled during active disease. Both conserved end residues are part of each CDR3. The D gene is left open where the match is weak. Clone size is not always given. Where it is, it says once, few, many or a class for expanded clones.

J gene | clone size | V gene | D gene | CDR3 protein | CDR3 DNA
TRBJ2-2 | once | TRBV13 | TRBD2 | CASSLVPSGKVAGELFF | TGTGCCAGCAGCTTGGTTCCTAGCGGGAAAGTCGCCGGGGAGCTGTTTTTT
TRBJ2-5 | - | TRBV5-4 | TRBD2 | CASSWRGGGAQETQYF | TGTGCCAGCAGCTGGCGGGGGGGCGGGGCCCAAGAGACCCAGTACTTC
TRBJ2-7 | - | TRBV5-4 | TRBD1 | CASSLAISDRAYEQYF | TGTGCCAGCAGCTTGGCCATATCCGACAGGGCCTACGAGCAGTACTTC
TRBJ2-5 | - | TRBV6-4 | TRBD1 | CASSATGGAETQYF | TGTGCCAGCAGTGCGACAGGGGGCGCAGAGACCCAGTACTTC
TRBJ1-1 | - | TRBV14 | TRBD1 | CASSPMDRGGEAFF | TGTGCCAGCAGCCCTATGGACAGGGGCGGTGAAGCTTTCTTT
TRBJ1-4 | - | TRBV4-1 | - | CASGRTGANEKLFF | TGCGCCAGCGGGAGGACGGGGGCTAATGAAAAACTGTTTTTT
TRBJ2-7 | - | TRBV7-9 | TRBD2 | CASSFATSGVYEQYF | TGTGCCAGCAGCTTTGCGACTAGCGGGGTATACGAGCAGTACTTC
TRBJ2-1 | - | TRBV3-1/TRBV3-2 | TRBD2 | CASRTSGRRGGSYNEQFF | TGTGCCAGCAGAACTAGCGGGAGGAGGGGAGGGTCCTACAATGAGCAGTTCTTC
TRBJ2-5 | - | TRBV15 | TRBD2 | CATSKGGLAGRTQYF | TGTGCCACCAGCAAAGGGGGGCTAGCGGGCAGGACCCAGTACTTC
TRBJ1-3 | once | TRBV5-6 | - | CASSLPLSGNTIYF | TGTGCCAGCAGCTTGCCCCTCTCTGGAAACACCATATATTTT
TRBJ1-1 | - | TRBV5-1 | TRBD1 | CASSFSQGTNTEAFF | TGCGCCAGCAGCTTTTCACAGGGGACGAACACTGAAGCTTTCTTT
TRBJ1-2 | - | TRBV19 | TRBD1 | CASGDREIYGYTF | TGTGCCAGCGGGGACAGGGAGATTTATGGCTACACCTTC
TRBJ1-1 | - | TRBV11-1 | - | CASSFWETEAFF | TGTGCCAGCAGCTTTTGGGAGACTGAAGCTTTCTTT
TRBJ1-4 | - | TRBV28 | TRBD1 | CASSSTGATNEKLFF | TGTGCCAGCAGTTCGACAGGGGCAACTAATGAAAAACTGTTTTTT
TRBJ1-1 | - | TRBV6-5 | - | CASSSTGGGAEAFF | TGTGCCAGCAGCTCCACCGGGGGAGGGGCTGAAGCTTTCTTT
TRBJ1-5 | - | TRBV28 | - | CASSLGSDGSNQPQHF | TGTGCCAGCAGCCTAGGAAGTGATGGTAGCAATCAGCCCCAGCATTTT
TRBJ2-7 | - | TRBV5-4 | TRBD1 | CASSLVGAGTGLYEQYF | TGTGCCAGCAGCTTGGTGGGTGCTGGGACAGGGCTCTACGAGCAGTACTTC
TRBJ1-2 | - | TRBV6-5 | - | CASIAAGPDYGYTF | TGTGCCAGCATTGCGGCAGGGCCGGATTATGGCTACACCTTC
TRBJ1-2 | few | TRBV21-1 | - | CASSKDRGYGYTF | TGTGCCAGCAGCAAAGACAGGGGTTATGGCTACACCTTC
TRBJ1-1 | few | TRBV5-1 | TRBD1 | CASSRTGGNTEAFF | TGCGCCAGCAGCAGGACAGGGGGGAACACTGAAGCTTTCTTT
TRBJ2-7 | - | TRBV27 | TRBD1 | CASGSRGQGVDEQYF | TGTGCCAGCGGCTCCAGGGGACAGGGGGTCGACGAGCAGTACTTC
TRBJ2-6 | - | TRBV18 | - | CASSPESSGANVLTF | TGTGCCAGCTCACCAGAGTCCTCTGGGGCCAACGTCCTGACTTTC
TRBJ2-7 | many | TRBV4-1 | TRBD1 | CASSQGGDRGAYEQYF | TGCGCCAGCAGCCAAGGGGGGGACAGGGGCGCCTACGAGCAGTACTTC
TRBJ2-3 | - | TRBV5-4 | - | CASSQKLSTDTQYF | TGTGCCAGCAGCCAAAAACTTAGCACAGATACGCAGTATTTT
TRBJ1-5 | - | TRBV19 | TRBD1 | CASSIARRTGNQPQHF | TGTGCCAGTAGTATAGCCAGACGGACAGGAAATCAGCCCCAGCATTTT
TRBJ1-6 | - | TRBV12-3/TRBV12-4 | - | CASSRQGHSPLHF | TGTGCCAGCAGTCGCCAGGGTCATTCACCCCTCCACTTT
TRBJ2-1 | - | TRBV27 | - | CASSFVNTGTSEQFF | TGTGCCAGCAGTTTCGTCAACACAGGCACCAGTGAGCAGTTCTTC
TRBJ2-7 | - | TRBV13 | - | CATNSLGAHEQYF | TGTGCCACGAACTCCTTGGGGGCCCACGAGCAGTACTTC
TRBJ2-1 | few | TRBV6-5 | TRBD1 | CASRGQASYNEQFF | TGTGCCAGCAGGGGACAGGCGTCCTACAATGAGCAGTTCTTC